The clone carrying this T cell receptor beta chain came up once. Its antigen is as yet unknown. This entry comes from a study of shared clonotypes between healthy human individuals. DNA at about 210 ng, 30,000 or so T cell genomes, went into sorted-subset replicate PCRs. Authors' data handling: Filtering differed because ImmunoSEQ produced junction-only sequences that carried no quality scores. TCRdb's table, derived via immunoSEQ multiplex PCR, lists solely in-frame clones and lacks some. V and J calls and clone size are given by that table; D and trimming were obtained from the DNA. The top ten clones hold roughly 0.36% of a sample with fewer than 1.6 million clones, 98% of them seen once. Overall study findings and caveats: Among non-shared clonotypes, generation probabilities were lower than among those shared by all four donors.

Germline CDR1 WNHNN, CDR2 SYGVQD (reference sequence). V lost 4 bases and J lost 7, with 11 bases in between. The CDR3 spans 13 residues. This TCR was sampled from a man younger than 45 in good health. The material sequenced was naive CD4+ T cells sorted from blood. Documented subset: CD45RA+ positively selected. J is TRBJ2-1 and V is TRBV10-1; D is tentatively TRBD1 or TRBD2 (5 bases each). Here the CDR3 DNA reads TGCGCCAGCAGTGGTATCTGGGGGAATGAGCAGTTCTTC. This sequence encodes CASSGIWGNEQFF.